One T cell receptor (beta chain) is described in this entry. Antigen: not known. This record comes from a study of cytomegalovirus exposure and HLA in healthy donors. Study conclusions and caveats: One later analysis reportedly identified an Asian-associated ancestry cluster that showed fewer N-insertions than the roughly 720-donor mean. Among the CMV-associated chains, a few were confirmed in vitro as specific for CMV antigens. The productive fraction for most TCR beta V segments was about 87% or about 30% in an earlier analysis.

There are 15 residues in the CDR3. The germline CDR1 and CDR2 sequences are SGHTS and YDEGEE. Trimming removed 2 bases at V and 2 bases at J, with 13 bases between. Amplification used 60 Vbeta primers and 13 Jbeta primers. In the study's own analysis: In a later analysis, the count reached some 73 million unique TCR beta chains, with about 12 million shared. The assay was immunoSEQ multiplex PCR, and TCRdb's table has in-frame clones only and misses some. V and J calls and clone size are those listed in that table; D and trimming were worked out from the DNA. Of 200,000 to 250,000 clones in the sample, approximately 88% are singletons; the top ten hold roughly 0.7%.

Sequences were obtained from PBMCs. The chain joins TRBV5-8 to TRBJ1-2; tentative D call: TRBD1 (6 bases). The receptor comes from a boy aged 2-15 years in good health and CMV-seronegative. CDR3 DNA: TGTGCCAGCAGCTTATCGGGGGGCAGAAACTATGGCTACACCTTC. Translated: CASSLSGGRNYGYTF.